This TCR beta chain is from a study of shared clonotypes between healthy human individuals. Each donor was a Caucasian adult residing in Nashville, Tennessee. Clones were sequenced by immunoSEQ multiplex PCR, and TCRdb holds only the in-frame ones, with some missing. The repertoire has some 1,400,000 clones, around 95% of them found once; the top ten carry about 1%. Per the germline V gene, CDR1 is MDHEN and CDR2 is SYDVKM. Trimming shortened V by 6 bases and J by 3 bases, and 9 bases separated the two germline ends. The CDR3 runs 12 residues. Sequenced input: naive CD4+ T cells sorted from blood. Subset of the sample: CD45RA+ positively selected. This chain joins TRBV28 and TRBJ2-7, with D unclear. The TCR comes from a man aged 30-40 years in good health. CDR3 sequence reads: CASSSDVYEQYF. CDR3 bases: TGTGCCAGCAGCTCCGACGTCTACGAGCAGTACTTC.